The source of this T cell receptor (beta chain) is a study of response to subunit inactivated influenza vaccine. The germline V and J ends were trimmed by 5 bases and 6 bases, with 25 bases remaining between them. Per germline, CDR1 SGHAT and CDR2 FQNNGV. CDR3 length: 18 amino acids. TCRdb re-derived calls from the RT-PCR reads in MiXCR, one entry per CDR3 protein. There are under 500,000 distinct CDR3 sequences in the sample; roughly 9.7% occur only once, and about 12% lies in the top ten. This clonotype was seen a few times. The TCR comes from a man aged 50-59 years who received an inactivated influenza vaccine. The sequencing used PBMCs from blood, collected 40 to 50 days after vaccination. The chain joins TRBV11-2 to TRBJ2-2, with a tentative D call TRBD1 (7 bases). CDR3 sequence (DNA): TGTGCCAGCAGCGCACAGACGACAGGGAGGTTGGAGGCCGGGGAGCTGTTTTTT. Its translation is CASSAQTTGRLEAGELFF.